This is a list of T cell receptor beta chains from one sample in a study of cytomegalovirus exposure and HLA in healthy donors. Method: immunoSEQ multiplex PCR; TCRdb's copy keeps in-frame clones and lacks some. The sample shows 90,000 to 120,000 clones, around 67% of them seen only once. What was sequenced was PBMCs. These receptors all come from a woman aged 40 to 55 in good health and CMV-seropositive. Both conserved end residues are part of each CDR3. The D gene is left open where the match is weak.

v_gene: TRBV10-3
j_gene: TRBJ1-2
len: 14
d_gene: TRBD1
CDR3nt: TGTGCCACAGAGGGACAGGGGACCAACTATGGCTACACCTTC
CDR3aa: CATEGQGTNYGYTF

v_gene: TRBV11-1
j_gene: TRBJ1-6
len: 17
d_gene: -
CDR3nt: TGTGCCAGCAGCTCAAACGGAAGGGGTGTGGGGAATTCACCCCTCCACTTT
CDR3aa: CASSSNGRGVGNSPLHF

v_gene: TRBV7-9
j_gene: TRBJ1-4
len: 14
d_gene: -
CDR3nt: TGTGCCAGCAGCCGCGGGGCAACTAATGAAAAACTGTTTTTT
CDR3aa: CASSRGATNEKLFF

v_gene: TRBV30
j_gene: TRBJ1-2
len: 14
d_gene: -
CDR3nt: TGTGCCTGGAGCGGTACACAGGGAGTCTATGGCTACACCTTC
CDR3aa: CAWSGTQGVYGYTF

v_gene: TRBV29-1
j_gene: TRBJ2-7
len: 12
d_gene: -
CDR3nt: TGCAGCGGCCAGGGGAGCTCCTACGAGCAGTACTTC
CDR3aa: CSGQGSSYEQYF

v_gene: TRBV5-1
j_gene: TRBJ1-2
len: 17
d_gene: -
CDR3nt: TGCGCCAGCAGCTTGGGGGGAGGCAGGGCCGGGTACGGTGGCTACACCTTC
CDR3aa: CASSLGGGRAGYGGYTF

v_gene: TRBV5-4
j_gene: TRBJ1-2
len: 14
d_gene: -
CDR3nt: TGTGCCAGCAGCCCCCAAGGGCGGGGCTATGGCTACACCTTC
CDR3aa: CASSPQGRGYGYTF

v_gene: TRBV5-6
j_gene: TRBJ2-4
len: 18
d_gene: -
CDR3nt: TGTGCCAGCAGCTCCCAACGGCAGGGTGATCGGACCAAAAACATTCAGTACTTC
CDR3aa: CASSSQRQGDRTKNIQYF

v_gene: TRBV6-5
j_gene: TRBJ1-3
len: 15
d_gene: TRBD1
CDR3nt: TGTGCCAGCACCGAACAGGGGCACGCGGGAAACACCATATATTTT
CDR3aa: CASTEQGHAGNTIYF

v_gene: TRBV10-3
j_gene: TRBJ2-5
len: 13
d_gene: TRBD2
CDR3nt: TGTGCCATCAGTGCGATAGCGGGGGCCCCCGGGTACTTC
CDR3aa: CAISAIAGAPGYF

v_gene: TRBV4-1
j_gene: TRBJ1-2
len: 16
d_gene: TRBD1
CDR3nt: TGCGCCAGCAGCCAAGATTCCGTGCCGCGGGACAGGGGAACGTTCTTC
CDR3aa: CASSQDSVPRDRGTFF

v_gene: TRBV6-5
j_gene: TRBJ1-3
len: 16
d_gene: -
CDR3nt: TGTGCCAGCAGTTACTCGAGGCGGGGGCTAGGAAACACCATATATTTT
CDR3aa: CASSYSRRGLGNTIYF

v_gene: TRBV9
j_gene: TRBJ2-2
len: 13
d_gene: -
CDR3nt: TGTGCCAGCAGCGTTGAGTTCGCCGGGGAGCTGTTTTTT
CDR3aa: CASSVEFAGELFF

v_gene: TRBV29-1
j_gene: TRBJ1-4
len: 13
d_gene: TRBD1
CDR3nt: TGCAGCATTCAGACAGGGGGAATGGAAAAACTGTTTTTT
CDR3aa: CSIQTGGMEKLFF

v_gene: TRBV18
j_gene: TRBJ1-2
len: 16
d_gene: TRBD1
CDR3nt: TGTGCCAGCTCACTACAGGGACAGGGAAGATTGGGTGGCTACACCTTC
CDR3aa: CASSLQGQGRLGGYTF

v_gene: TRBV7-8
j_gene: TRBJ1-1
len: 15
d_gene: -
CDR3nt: TGTGCCAGCAGCTCGGGACTTAACATGAACACTGAAGCTTTCTTT
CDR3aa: CASSSGLNMNTEAFF

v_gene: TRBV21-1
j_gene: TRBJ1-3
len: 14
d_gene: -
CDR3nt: TGTGCCAGCAGCCCCCACAGGGTTTGGGACACCATATATTTT
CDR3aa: CASSPHRVWDTIYF